The 26 T cell receptor beta chains in this list originate from one sample, sequenced in a study of read filtering for tumor transcriptome and immune sequencing. The library was built from roughly 400 ng RNA with molecular barcoded adaptors for alpha/delta and beta/gamma chains. TCRdb analysed the reads with MiXCR anew, one entry per CDR3 protein. The sample shows tens of thousands of distinct CDR3 sequences, 20% to 25% of them seen only once. The sample taken for sequencing was a population of CD138-negative cells sorted from bone marrow. These receptor sequences come from a donor aged 40 or older with multiple myeloma.

This clonotype occurred many times. This chain joins TRBV2 and TRBJ2-7; D not certain. Per germline, CDR1 SNHLY and CDR2 FYNNEI. The V gene lost 5 bases and the J gene lost 3 bases, with 5 bases spanning the gap. The CDR3 runs 11 residues. The CDR3 protein is CASSPSYEQYF. The CDR3 nucleotides are TGTGCCAGCAGTCCCAGCTACGAGCAGTACTTC.

This clonotype was counted many times. V is TRBV6-5 and J is TRBJ2-2; D might be TRBD1 (6 bases). This CDR3 region has 15 residues. Per the germline V gene, CDR1 is MNHEY and CDR2 is SVGAGI. V dropped 2 bases and J dropped 0 bases, with 7 bases sitting between them. The CDR3 coding sequence is TGTGCCAGCAGTTACGGACAGCCGAACACCGGGGAGCTGTTTTTT. Protein sequence: CASSYGQPNTGELFF.

This clonotype was recorded at least ten times. The chain combines TRBV12-3 or TRBV12-4 with TRBJ1-5; D gene uncertain. Trimming took 3 bases from V and 4 from J, leaving 10 bases between them. The CDR3 totals 14 residues. CDR3 loop: CASSLEGRNQPQHF. CDR3 DNA: TGTGCCAGCAGTTTGGAGGGAAGGAATCAGCCCCAGCATTTT.

Worth noting for this clonotype: The conserved closing phenylalanine or tryptophan is absent in this CDR3, likely reflecting a read error. The V gene is TRBV7-9, the J gene TRBJ2-3; D might be TRBD1 or TRBD2, each matching 5 bases. This CDR3 has 16 residues. Trimming cost V 5 bases and J 1 base, with 16 bases left between them. Germline CDR1 is SEHNR and CDR2 is FQNEAQ (reference sequence). This CDR3 is CASSPPGTSRTDTQYS. The DNA for the CDR3 is TGTGCCAGCAGCCCGCCCGGGACGTCCCGCACAGATACGCAGTATTCT.

The chain joins TRBV30 to TRBJ2-3; 8 bases agree with TRBD2. CDR3 size: 15 residues. The germline V gene has CDR1 GTSNPN and CDR2 SVGIG (reference sequence). The V and J ends lost 1 base and 4 bases, in that order; junction bases with no gene match: 7. CDR3 DNA: TGTGCCTGGAGTGAGAGCGGGAGTGGATCAGATACGCAGTATTTT. Translation gives CAWSESGSGSDTQYF.

As regards this clonotype: The germline gene is not matched at one end of the junction; a read error may be the cause. The chain uses TRBV20-1 and TRBJ1-1; 8 bases line up with TRBD1. The CDR3 is made up of 13 amino acids. Germline CDR1 DFQATT, CDR2 SNEGSKA (reference sequence). This CDR3 is CSARAGGFTEASF. For the CDR3, the DNA is TGCAGTGCTAGAGCAGGGGGCTTCACTGAAGCCTCCTTT.

This clonotype was seen many times. The CDR3 here is CASSSGTGGFQPQHF. The CDR3 DNA sequence: TGTGCCAGCAGCTCCGGGACAGGGGGCTTTCAGCCCCAGCATTTT. The gene calls are TRBV7-8 and TRBJ1-5; 12 nucleotides line up with TRBD1. Germline CDR1 SGHVS, CDR2 FQNEAQ. The CDR3 has 15 amino acids. V lost 4 bases, J lost 6 bases, and 4 bases stayed unmatched.

As to this clonotype: An end of the junction differs from the germline gene, which may be a read error. The rearrangement joins TRBV5-3 to TRBJ1-1; D is unresolved. TRBV5-3 is flagged as an ORF with uncertain function. The CDR3 contains 13 residues. CDR3 region: CASSLVDGTEAFF. CDR3 bases: TGCGCCAGCAGCTTGGTGGATGGCACTGAAGCTTTCTTT.

By sample fraction, this clonotype is medium-sized. V and J are TRBV27 and TRBJ2-7, with 7 bases matching TRBD1. This CDR3 has 13 residues. The germline CDR1 and CDR2 sequences are MNHEY and SMNVEV (reference sequence). With 5 bases clipped from V and 4 bases from J, the junction kept 5 bases outside the gene matches. The CDR3 region has the DNA TGTGCCAGCAGTCTCAAGACAGGGTACGAGCAGTACTTC. This gives the protein CASSLKTGYEQYF.

This clonotype was seen ten or more times. This sequence joins TRBV6-1 and TRBJ2-3; possibly TRBD1 for D (5 bases). Germline V CDR1 and CDR2: MNHNS, SASEGT. This CDR3 has 14 amino acids. With 7 bases removed from V and 0 bases from J, the gap between germline ends came to 11 bases. CDR3 sequence reads: CASTFSGSTDTQYF. The CDR3 DNA sequence: TGTGCCAGCACGTTCTCAGGGAGCACAGATACGCAGTATTTT.

This clonotype was detected ten times or more. The gene calls are TRBV28 and TRBJ2-2; TRBD1 or TRBD2 may be the D gene (5 bases each). Germline V gene sequence: CDR1 MDHEN, CDR2 SYDVKM. The ends were cut back, 3 bases at V and 5 bases at J, with 13 bases in the middle. This CDR3 is built from 15 residues. CDR3 sequence (DNA): TGTGCCAGCAGTTTGGGGCGGTGGGAGACCGGGGAGCTGTTTTTT. Its protein product is CASSLGRWETGELFF.

With regard to this clonotype: This may be a read error: a much more frequent sequence differs by one nucleotide. The chain combines TRBV5-1 with TRBJ2-5; TRBD1 matches 8 bases. V was clipped by 4 bases and J by 5 bases; unmatched bases: 4. This CDR3 is 13 amino acids long. The V gene's germline CDR1 is SGHRS and CDR2 YFSETQ. CDR3: CASSPGGEETQYF. For the CDR3, the DNA is TGCGCCAGCAGCCCAGGGGGCGAGGAGACCCAGTACTTC. Based on the CDR3 plus reference TRBV5-1 and TRBJ2-5, the full variable domain is KAGVTQTPRYLIKTRGQQVTLSCSPISGHRSVSWYQQTPGQGLQFLFEYFSETQRNKGNFPGRFSGRQFSNSRSEMNVSTLELGDSALYLCASSPGGEETQYFGPGTRLLVL.

The rearrangement joins TRBV28 to TRBJ1-1; weak D call: TRBD1 (5 bases). With 4 bases removed from V and 4 bases from J, the gap between germline ends came to 13 bases. The CDR3 runs to 14 residues. Germline assignment: CDR1 MDHEN and CDR2 SYDVKM. The CDR3 loop is CASSSPGTRTEAFF. The CDR3 nucleotides are TGTGCCAGCAGTTCGCCCGGGACTCGCACTGAAGCTTTCTTT.

The gene calls are TRBV28 and TRBJ2-7; D unresolved. There are 14 residues in the CDR3. The germline gives CDR1 MDHEN, CDR2 SYDVKM. Trimming pared 7 bases from V and 5 bases from J, leaving 18 bases between. CDR3 sequence reads: CASMGPGRTDEQYF. Here the CDR3 DNA reads TGTGCCAGCATGGGCCCGGGCAGGACCGACGAGCAGTACTTC.

This clonotype has ten or more counts. The chain combines TRBV28 with TRBJ2-7; TRBD2 agrees at 10 bases. The CDR3 totals 15 residues. Germline V CDR1 and CDR2: MDHEN, SYDVKM. V lost 5 bases to trimming and J lost 0 bases; unmatched junction nucleotides: 4. Here the CDR3 reads CASSGLAELSYEQYF. The CDR3 DNA sequence: TGTGCCAGCAGTGGACTAGCGGAACTCTCCTACGAGCAGTACTTC.

This clonotype has ten or more counts. The rearrangement links TRBV6-5 to TRBJ2-4; the match to TRBD1 covers 7 bases. V was pared by 6 bases and J by 0 bases, with 8 bases of the junction left unmatched. Germline CDR1 is MNHEY and CDR2 is SVGAGI. This CDR3 is 16 amino acids long. The CDR3 DNA reads TGTGCCAGCAGAAAAGGGACAGCCCAAGCCAAAAACATTCAGTACTTC. This codes for CASRKGTAQAKNIQYF.

V gene TRBV4-1 combines with J gene TRBJ2-7; D remains ambiguous. V lost 0 bases to trimming and J lost 5 bases, with 11 bases between them. Germline CDR1 MGHRA, CDR2 YSYEKL. This CDR3 region has 14 residues. This chain's CDR3 is CASSQEGSVHEQYF. CDR3 bases: TGCGCCAGCAGCCAAGAGGGCAGTGTCCACGAGCAGTACTTC.

The V and J genes are TRBV19 and TRBJ1-1; 11 positions agree with TRBD1. The germline CDR1 and CDR2 sequences are LNHDA and SQIVND (reference sequence). Unmatched junction bases numbered 5, after V lost 10 bases and J lost 7 bases. CDR3 size: 12 residues. The CDR3 sequence is CAIGQGAYEAFF. As DNA, the CDR3 is TGTGCCATAGGACAGGGGGCCTATGAAGCTTTCTTT.

At least ten counts were recorded for this clonotype. V and J are TRBV7-9 and TRBJ2-5; TRBD2 matches at 7 bases. V trimming: 5 bases; J trimming: 5 bases; junction bases outside the gene matches: 17. This CDR3 is 17 amino acids long. CDR1 SEHNR and CDR2 FQNEAQ come from the germline V gene (reference sequence). Here the CDR3 DNA reads TGTGCCAGCAGCCCCACCTTCGACTCGGTGCGGGGGGAGACCCAGTACTTC. Protein product: CASSPTFDSVRGETQYF.

This clonotype was seen ten or more times. The genes are TRBV7-2 and TRBJ2-7; D gene uncertain. The ends were cut back, 2 bases at V and 4 bases at J, with 15 bases in the middle. The CDR3 spans 15 residues. Per the germline V gene, CDR1 is SGHTA and CDR2 is FQGNSA. In nucleotides, the CDR3 is TGTGCCAGCAGCTTAACCCGAAGCGCCGAATACGAGCAGTACTTC. Residues: CASSLTRSAEYEQYF.

J is TRBJ2-5 and V is TRBV5-5; 9 positions match TRBD1. V gave up 5 bases and J gave up 5 bases; unmatched junction bases: 7. CDR1 SGHKS and CDR2 YYEKEE come from the germline V gene (reference sequence). CDR3 length: 14 amino acids. The CDR3 nucleotides are TGTGCCAGCAGGGCCGGGACAGGGAAGGAGACCCAGTACTTC. It codes for CASRAGTGKETQYF.

About this clonotype: A far more abundant clone sits one base away, making this likely a read error. This chain connects TRBV10-3 to TRBJ2-1; TRBD2 matches at 9 bases. Per the germline V gene, CDR1 is ENHRY and CDR2 is SYGVKD. Trimming cost V 8 bases and J 3 bases; bases outside gene matches: 2. The CDR3 consists of 13 residues. CDR3 protein: CAIAGGNYNEQFF. The CDR3 nucleotides read TGTGCCATCGCGGGGGGGAACTACAATGAGCAGTTCTTC.

This clonotype has at least ten counts. The V and J genes are TRBV6-5 and TRBJ1-1, with 12 nucleotides matching TRBD1. J gave up 6 bases and V 6 bases, and 8 bases lay outside the gene matches. CDR1 and CDR2 from the germline V gene are MNHEY and SVGAGI. CDR3 length equals 15 residues. The CDR3 region is CASSGTGGGWAEAFF. In DNA form, the CDR3 reads TGTGCCAGCAGCGGGACAGGGGGCGGGTGGGCTGAAGCTTTCTTT.

Points on this clonotype: A read error is possible here, since a much larger clone lies one base away. The chain couples TRBV27 to TRBJ2-3; unclear D gene. This CDR3 has 14 amino acids. Germline values: CDR1 MNHEY, CDR2 SMNVEV (reference sequence). CDR3 DNA sequence: TGTGCCAGCAGTTTTAGTCGGAGCACAGATACGCAGTGTTTT. It is translated as CASSFSRSTDTQCF.

This clonotype was observed a handful of times. A read error may be the cause here, since a much bigger clone is one base away. V and J are TRBV5-1 and TRBJ2-5, with D hard to call. This CDR3 spans 14 amino acids. Trimming stripped 4 bases from V and 7 bases from J, with 17 bases between. Germline CDR1 and CDR2: SGHRS and YFSETQ. The CDR3 protein is CASSGVPGEGTQYF. CDR3 nucleotide sequence: TGCGCCAGCAGCGGGGTGCCCGGAGAAGGGACCCAGTACTTC. Full variable domain (rest looked up from reference TRBV5-1 and TRBJ2-5): KAGVTQTPRYLIKTRGQQVTLSCSPISGHRSVSWYQQTPGQGLQFLFEYFSETQRNKGNFPGRFSGRQFSNSRSEMNVSTLELGDSALYLCASSGVPGEGTQYFGPGTRLLVL.

Ten or more counts support this clonotype. The chain couples TRBV11-3 to TRBJ2-5, with a weak D call TRBD2 (7 bases). This CDR3 spans 15 amino acids. Deletions cut 5 bases from V and 5 bases from J, with 18 bases between. CDR1 is SGHNT and CDR2 is YENEEA in the germline V gene. CDR3 bases: TGTGCCAGCAGCCCAGGTTGGGGGGGCCGGGAGACCCAGTACTTC. It codes for CASSPGWGGRETQYF.